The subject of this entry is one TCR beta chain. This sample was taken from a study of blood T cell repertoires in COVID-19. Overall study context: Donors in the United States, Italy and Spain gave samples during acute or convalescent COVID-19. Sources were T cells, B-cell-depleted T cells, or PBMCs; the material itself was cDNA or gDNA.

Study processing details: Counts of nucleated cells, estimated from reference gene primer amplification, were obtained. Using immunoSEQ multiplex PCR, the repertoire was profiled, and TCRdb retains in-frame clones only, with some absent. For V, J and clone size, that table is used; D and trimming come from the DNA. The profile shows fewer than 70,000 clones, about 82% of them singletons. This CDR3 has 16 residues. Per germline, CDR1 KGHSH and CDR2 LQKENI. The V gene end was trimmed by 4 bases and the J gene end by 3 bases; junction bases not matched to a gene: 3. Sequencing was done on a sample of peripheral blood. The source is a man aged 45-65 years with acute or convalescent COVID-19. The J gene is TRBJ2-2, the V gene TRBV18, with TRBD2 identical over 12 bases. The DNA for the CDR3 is TGTGCCAGCTCACTTCGGACTAGCGGGGACACCGGGGAGCTGTTTTTT. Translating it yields CASSLRTSGDTGELFF.